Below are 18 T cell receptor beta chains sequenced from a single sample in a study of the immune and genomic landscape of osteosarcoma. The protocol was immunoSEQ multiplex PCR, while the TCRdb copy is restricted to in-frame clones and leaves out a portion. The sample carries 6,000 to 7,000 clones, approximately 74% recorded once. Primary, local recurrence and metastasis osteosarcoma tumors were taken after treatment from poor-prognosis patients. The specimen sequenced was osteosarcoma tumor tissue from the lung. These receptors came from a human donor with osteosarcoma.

CDR3 nucleotide sequence: TGTGCCAGCAGCGAGGACGGTAACTATGGCTACACCTTC. It translates to CASSEDGNYGYTF. This sequence joins TRBV7-3 and TRBJ1-2; no definite D call. V was cut by 5 bases and J by 1 base, with 8 bases left in between. This CDR3 has 13 residues. Germline V gene data show CDR1 as SGHTA and CDR2 as FQGTGA. The full variable domain, with the rest looked up from reference TRBV7-3 and TRBJ1-2, is GAGVSQTPSNKVTEKGKYVELRCDPISGHTALYWYRQSLGQGPEFLIYFQGTGAADDSGLPNDRFFAVRPEGSVSTLKIQRTERGDSAVYLCASSEDGNYGYTFGSGTRLTVV.

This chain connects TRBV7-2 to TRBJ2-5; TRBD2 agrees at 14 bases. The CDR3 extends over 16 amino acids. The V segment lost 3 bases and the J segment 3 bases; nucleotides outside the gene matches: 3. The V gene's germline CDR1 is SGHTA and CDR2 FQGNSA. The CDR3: CASSFAGLAGEETQYF. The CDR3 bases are TGTGCCAGCAGCTTTGCGGGACTAGCGGGAGAAGAGACCCAGTACTTC.

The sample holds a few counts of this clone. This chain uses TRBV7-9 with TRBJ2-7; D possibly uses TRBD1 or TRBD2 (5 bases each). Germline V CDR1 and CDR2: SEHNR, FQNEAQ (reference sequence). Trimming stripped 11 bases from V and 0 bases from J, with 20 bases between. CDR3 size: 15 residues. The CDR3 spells CAGLSEGTGSYEQYF. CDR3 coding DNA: TGTGCCGGCCTTTCGGAAGGGACGGGCTCCTACGAGCAGTACTTC.

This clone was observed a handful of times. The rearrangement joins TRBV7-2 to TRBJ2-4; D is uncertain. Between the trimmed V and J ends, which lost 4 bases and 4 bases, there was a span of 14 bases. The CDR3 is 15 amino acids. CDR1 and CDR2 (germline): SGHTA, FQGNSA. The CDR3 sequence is CASSSPSGRKNIQYF. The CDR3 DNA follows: TGTGCCAGCAGCTCCCCGTCCGGGCGGAAAAACATTCAGTACTTC.

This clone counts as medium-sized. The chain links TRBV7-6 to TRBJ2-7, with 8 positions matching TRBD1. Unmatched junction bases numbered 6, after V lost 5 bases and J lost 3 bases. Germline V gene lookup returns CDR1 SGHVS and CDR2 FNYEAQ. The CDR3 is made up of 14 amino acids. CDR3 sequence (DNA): TGTGCCAGCAGCCCCGGGACAGGTTTCTACGAGCAGTACTTC. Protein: CASSPGTGFYEQYF. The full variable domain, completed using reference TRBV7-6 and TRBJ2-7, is GAGVSQSPRYKVTKRGQDVALRCDPISGHVSLYWYRQALGQGPEFLTYFNYEAQQDKSGLPNDRFSAERPEGSISTLTIQRTEQRDSAMYRCASSPGTGFYEQYFGPGTRLTVT.

The CDR3 nucleotides are TGCAGCGCCTTCTTACGGGGGAGTCCTAGCACAGATACGCAGTATTTT. This encodes CSAFLRGSPSTDTQYF. The V gene is TRBV29-1, the J gene TRBJ2-3, with D perhaps matching TRBD2 (6 bases). This CDR3 is built from 16 residues. Between the trimmed V and J ends, which lost 7 bases and 0 bases, there was a span of 20 bases. Germline V gene data show CDR1 as SQVTM and CDR2 as ANQGSEA.

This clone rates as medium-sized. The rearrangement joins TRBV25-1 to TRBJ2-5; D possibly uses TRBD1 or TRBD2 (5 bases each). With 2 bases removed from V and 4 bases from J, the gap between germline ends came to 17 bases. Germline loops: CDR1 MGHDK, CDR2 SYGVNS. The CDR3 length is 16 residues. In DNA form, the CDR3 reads TGTGCCAGCAGTGAAGGGGCCCGGGGCCAGGCAGAGACCCAGTACTTC. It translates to CASSEGARGQAETQYF.

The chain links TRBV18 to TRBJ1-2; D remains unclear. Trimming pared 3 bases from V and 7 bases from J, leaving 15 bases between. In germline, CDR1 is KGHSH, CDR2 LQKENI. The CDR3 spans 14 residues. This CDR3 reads CASSPSARGAGYTF. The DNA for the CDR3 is TGTGCCAGCTCACCCTCGGCTAGAGGAGCTGGCTACACCTTC.

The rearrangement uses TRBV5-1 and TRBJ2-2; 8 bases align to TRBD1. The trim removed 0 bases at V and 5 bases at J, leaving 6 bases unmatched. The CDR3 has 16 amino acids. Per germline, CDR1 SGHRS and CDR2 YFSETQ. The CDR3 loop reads CASSLVRTGLTGELFF. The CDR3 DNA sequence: TGCGCCAGCAGCTTGGTTAGGACAGGGCTTACCGGGGAGCTGTTTTTT. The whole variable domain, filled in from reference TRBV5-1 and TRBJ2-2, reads KAGVTQTPRYLIKTRGQQVTLSCSPISGHRSVSWYQQTPGQGLQFLFEYFSETQRNKGNFPGRFSGRQFSNSRSEMNVSTLELGDSALYLCASSLVRTGLTGELFFGEGSRLTVL.

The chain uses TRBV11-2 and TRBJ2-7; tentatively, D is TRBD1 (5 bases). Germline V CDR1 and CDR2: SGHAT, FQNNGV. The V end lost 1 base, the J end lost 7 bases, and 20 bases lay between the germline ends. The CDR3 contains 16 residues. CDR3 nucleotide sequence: TGTGCCAGCAGCTTAGGGGGCACGGTCCCCAGCCCGGAGCAGTACTTC. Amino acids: CASSLGGTVPSPEQYF. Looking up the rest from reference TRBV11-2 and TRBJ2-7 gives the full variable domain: EAGVAQSPRYKIIEKRQSVAFWCNPISGHATLYWYQQILGQGPKLLIQFQNNGVVDDSQLPKDRFSAERLKGVDSTLKIQPAKLEDSAVYLCASSLGGTVPSPEQYFGPGTRLTVT.

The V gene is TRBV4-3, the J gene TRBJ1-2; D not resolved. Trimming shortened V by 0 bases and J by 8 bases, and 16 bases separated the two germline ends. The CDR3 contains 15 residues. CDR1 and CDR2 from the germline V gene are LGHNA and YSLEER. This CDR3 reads CASSQDSAGLRGYTF. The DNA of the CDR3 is TGCGCCAGCAGCCAAGATTCAGCGGGCCTTCGGGGCTACACCTTC.

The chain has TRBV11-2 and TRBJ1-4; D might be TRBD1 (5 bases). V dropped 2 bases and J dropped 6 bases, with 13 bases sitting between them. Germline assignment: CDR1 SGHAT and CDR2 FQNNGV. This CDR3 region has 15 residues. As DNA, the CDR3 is TGTGCCAGCAGCTTACTGTGGGGGGACGATGAAAAACTGTTTTTT. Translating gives CASSLLWGDDEKLFF.

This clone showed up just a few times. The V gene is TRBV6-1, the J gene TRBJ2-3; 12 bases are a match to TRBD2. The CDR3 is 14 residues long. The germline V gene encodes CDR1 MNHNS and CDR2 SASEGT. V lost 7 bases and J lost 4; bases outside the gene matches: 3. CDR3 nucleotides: TGTGCCAGCACCGGACTAGCGGGATCAGATACGCAGTATTTT. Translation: CASTGLAGSDTQYF.

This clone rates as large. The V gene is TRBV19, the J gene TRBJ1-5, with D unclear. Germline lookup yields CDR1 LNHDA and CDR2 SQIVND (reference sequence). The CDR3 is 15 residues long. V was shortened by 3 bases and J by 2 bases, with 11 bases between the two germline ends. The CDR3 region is CASSISGDGNQPQHF. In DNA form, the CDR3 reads TGTGCCAGTAGTATCTCCGGGGATGGCAATCAGCCCCAGCATTTT.

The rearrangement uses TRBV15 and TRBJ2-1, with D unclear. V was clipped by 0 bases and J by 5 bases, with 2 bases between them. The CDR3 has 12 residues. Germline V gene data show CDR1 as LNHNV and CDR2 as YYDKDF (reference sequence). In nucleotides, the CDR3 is TGTGCCACCAGCAGAGATCACAATGAGCAGTTCTTC. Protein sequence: CATSRDHNEQFF.

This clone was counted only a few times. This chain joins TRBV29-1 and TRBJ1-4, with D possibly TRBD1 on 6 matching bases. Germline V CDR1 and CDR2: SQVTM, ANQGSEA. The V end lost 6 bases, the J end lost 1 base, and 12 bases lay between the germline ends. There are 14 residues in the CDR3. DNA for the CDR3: TGCAGCGTAGCGGTACAGGGAACTAATGAAAAACTGTTTTTT. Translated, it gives CSVAVQGTNEKLFF.

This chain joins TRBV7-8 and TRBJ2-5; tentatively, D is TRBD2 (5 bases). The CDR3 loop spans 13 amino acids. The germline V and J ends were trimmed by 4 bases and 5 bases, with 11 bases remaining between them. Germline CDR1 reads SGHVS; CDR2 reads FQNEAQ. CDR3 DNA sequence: TGTGCCAGCAGCTCGAGTACGGGGGAGACCCAGTACTTC. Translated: CASSSSTGETQYF.

The CDR3 sequence is CASSLASGSGANVLTF. In DNA, the CDR3 is TGTGCCAGCAGCTTAGCGTCAGGGTCCGGGGCCAACGTCCTGACTTTC. V and J are TRBV7-7 and TRBJ2-6; a weak D match, TRBD1 (5 bases). Germline values: CDR1 SSHAT, CDR2 FNYEAQ (reference sequence). V shed 0 bases and J shed 4 bases, with 10 bases lying between them. This CDR3 has 16 amino acids.